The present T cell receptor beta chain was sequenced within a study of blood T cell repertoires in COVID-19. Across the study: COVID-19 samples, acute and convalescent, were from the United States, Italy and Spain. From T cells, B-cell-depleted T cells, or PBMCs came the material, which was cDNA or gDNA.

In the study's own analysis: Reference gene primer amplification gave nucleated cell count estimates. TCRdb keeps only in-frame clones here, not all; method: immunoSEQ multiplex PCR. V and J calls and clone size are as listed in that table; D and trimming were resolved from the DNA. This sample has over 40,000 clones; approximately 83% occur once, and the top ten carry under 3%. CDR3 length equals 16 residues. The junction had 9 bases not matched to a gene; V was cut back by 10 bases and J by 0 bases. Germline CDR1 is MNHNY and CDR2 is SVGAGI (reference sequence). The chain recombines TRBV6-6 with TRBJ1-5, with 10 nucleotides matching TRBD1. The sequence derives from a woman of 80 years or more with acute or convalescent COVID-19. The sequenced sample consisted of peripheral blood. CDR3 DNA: TGTGCCACCGGACAGGGGGAATCCCTTAGCAATCAGCCCCAGCATTTT. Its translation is CATGQGESLSNQPQHF.